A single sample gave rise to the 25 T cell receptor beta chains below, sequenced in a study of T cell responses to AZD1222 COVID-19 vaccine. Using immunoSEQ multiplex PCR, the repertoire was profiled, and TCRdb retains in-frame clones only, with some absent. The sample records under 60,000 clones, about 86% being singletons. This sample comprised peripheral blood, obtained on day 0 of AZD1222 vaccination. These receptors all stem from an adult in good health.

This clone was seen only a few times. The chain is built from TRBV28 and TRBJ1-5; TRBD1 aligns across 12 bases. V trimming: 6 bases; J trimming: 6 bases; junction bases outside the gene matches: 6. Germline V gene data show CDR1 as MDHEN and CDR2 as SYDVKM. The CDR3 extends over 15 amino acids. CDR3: CASRPGQGASQPQHF. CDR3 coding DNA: TGTGCCAGCAGGCCGGGACAGGGGGCGAGTCAGCCCCAGCATTTT.

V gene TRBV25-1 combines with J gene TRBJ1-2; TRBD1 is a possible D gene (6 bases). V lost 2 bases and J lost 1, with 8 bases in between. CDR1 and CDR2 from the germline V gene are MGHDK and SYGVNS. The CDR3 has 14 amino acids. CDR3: CASSEGGGNYGYTF. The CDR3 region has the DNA TGTGCCAGCAGTGAAGGAGGGGGTAACTATGGCTACACCTTC.

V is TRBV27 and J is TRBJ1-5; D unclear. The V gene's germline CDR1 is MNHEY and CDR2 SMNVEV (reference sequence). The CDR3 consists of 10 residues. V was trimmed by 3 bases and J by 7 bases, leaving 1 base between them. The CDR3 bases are TGTGCCAGCAGTTTCCAGCCCCAGCATTTT. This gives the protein CASSFQPQHF.

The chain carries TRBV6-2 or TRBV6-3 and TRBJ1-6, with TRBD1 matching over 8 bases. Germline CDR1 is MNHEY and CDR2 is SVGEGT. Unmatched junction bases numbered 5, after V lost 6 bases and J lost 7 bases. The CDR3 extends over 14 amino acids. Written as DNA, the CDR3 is TGTGCCAGCAGCCGACAGGGGATGAATTCACCCCTCCACTTT. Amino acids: CASSRQGMNSPLHF.

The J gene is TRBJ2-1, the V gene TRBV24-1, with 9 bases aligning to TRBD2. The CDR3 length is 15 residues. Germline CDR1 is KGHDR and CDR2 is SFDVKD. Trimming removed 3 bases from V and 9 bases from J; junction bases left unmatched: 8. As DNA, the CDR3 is TGTGCCACCAGTGATCCTATAGCGGGAGTCGGTGAGCAGTTCTTC. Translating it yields CATSDPIAGVGEQFF.

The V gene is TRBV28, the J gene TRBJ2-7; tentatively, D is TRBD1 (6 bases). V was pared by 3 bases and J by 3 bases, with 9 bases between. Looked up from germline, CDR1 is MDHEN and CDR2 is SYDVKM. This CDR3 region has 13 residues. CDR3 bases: TGTGCCAGCAGTTTTACAGGGAACTACGAGCAGTACTTC. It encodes CASSFTGNYEQYF.

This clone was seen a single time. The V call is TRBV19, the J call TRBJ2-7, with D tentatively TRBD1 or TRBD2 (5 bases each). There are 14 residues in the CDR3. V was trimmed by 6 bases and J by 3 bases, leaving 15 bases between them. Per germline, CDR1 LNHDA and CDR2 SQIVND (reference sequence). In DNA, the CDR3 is TGTGCCAGTAGCTCGGGGCATCTAGTCTACGAGCAGTACTTC. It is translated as CASSSGHLVYEQYF.

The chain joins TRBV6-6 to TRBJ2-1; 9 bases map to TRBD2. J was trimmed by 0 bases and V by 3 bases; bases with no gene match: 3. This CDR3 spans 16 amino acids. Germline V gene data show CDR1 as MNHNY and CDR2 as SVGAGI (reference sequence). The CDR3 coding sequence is TGTGCCAGCAGTTATGGCGGGAGGGCCTCCTACAATGAGCAGTTCTTC. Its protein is CASSYGGRASYNEQFF.

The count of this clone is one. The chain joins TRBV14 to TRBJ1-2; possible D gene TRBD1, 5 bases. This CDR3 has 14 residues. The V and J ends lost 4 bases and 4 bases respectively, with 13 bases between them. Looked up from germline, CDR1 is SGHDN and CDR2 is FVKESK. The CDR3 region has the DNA TGTGCCAGCAGCCCACCGGGACGGATCTATGGCTACACCTTC. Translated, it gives CASSPPGRIYGYTF.

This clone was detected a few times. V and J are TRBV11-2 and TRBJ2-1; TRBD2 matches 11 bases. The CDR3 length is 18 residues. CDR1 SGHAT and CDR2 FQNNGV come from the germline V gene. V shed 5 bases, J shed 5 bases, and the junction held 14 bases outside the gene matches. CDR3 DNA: TGTGCCAGCAGCCTCCGGTTAGTAGCGGGGGGGCCCCACAATGAGCAGTTCTTC. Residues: CASSLRLVAGGPHNEQFF.

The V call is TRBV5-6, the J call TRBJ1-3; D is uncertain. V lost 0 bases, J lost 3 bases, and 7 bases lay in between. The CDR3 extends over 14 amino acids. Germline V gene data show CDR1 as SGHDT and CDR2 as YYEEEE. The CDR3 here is CASSLGGVGNTIYF. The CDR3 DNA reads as TGTGCCAGCAGCTTGGGCGGGGTTGGAAACACCATATATTTT.

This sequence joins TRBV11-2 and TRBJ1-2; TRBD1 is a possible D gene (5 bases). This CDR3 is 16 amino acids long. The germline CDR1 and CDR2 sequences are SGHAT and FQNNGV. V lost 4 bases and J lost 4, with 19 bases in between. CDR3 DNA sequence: TGTGCCAGCAGCTCGACAGCTGATCCCCAATCCTATGGCTACACCTTC. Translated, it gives CASSSTADPQSYGYTF.

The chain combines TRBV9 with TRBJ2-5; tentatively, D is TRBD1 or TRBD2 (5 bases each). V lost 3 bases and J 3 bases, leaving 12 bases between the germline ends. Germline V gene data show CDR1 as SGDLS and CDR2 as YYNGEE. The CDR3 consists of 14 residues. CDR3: CASSAGTAEETQYF. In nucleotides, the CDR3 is TGTGCCAGCAGCGCCGGGACCGCCGAAGAGACCCAGTACTTC.

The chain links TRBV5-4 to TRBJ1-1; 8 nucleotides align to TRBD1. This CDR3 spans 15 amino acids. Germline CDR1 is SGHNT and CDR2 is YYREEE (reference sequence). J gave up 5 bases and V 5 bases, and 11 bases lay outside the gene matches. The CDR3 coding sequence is TGTGCCAGCAGTGTCACGCAGGGGGCAGGAACTGAAGCTTTCTTT. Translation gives CASSVTQGAGTEAFF.

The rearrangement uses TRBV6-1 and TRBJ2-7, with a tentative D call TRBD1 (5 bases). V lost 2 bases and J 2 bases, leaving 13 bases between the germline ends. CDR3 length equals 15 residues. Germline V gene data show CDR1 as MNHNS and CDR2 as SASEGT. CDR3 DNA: TGTGCCAGCAGTGAATTGACAGCTCGAACCTACGAGCAGTACTTC. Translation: CASSELTARTYEQYF.

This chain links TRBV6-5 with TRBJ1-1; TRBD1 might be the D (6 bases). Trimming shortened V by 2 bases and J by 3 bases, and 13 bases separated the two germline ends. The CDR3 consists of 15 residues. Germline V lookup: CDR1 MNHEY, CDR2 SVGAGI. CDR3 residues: CASSYRGAGYTEAFF. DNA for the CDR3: TGTGCCAGCAGTTACCGGGGGGCCGGGTACACTGAAGCTTTCTTT.

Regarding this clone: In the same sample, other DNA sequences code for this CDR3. The CDR3 bases are TGTGCCAGCAGCCTCGGGGGGGGGCAGCCCCAGCATTTT. Amino acids: CASSLGGGQPQHF. The chain carries TRBV7-8 and TRBJ1-5; tentative D call: TRBD1 (5 bases). The V and J ends lost 5 bases and 7 bases respectively, with 12 bases between them. The CDR3 loop spans 13 amino acids. Germline lookup yields CDR1 SGHVS and CDR2 FQNEAQ.

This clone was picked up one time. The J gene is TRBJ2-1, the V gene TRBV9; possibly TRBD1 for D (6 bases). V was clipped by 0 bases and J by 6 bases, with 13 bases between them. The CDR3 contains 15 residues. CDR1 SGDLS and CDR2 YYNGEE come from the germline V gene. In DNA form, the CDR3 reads TGTGCCAGCAGCGTAGTGGGACAACAGCCCAATGAGCAGTTCTTC. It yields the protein CASSVVGQQPNEQFF.

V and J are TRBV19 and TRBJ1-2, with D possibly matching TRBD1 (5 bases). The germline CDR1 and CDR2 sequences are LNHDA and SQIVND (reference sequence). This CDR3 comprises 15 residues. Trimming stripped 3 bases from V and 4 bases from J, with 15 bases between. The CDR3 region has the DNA TGTGCCAGTAGTATCGGTTCGGGGGGATTCTATGGCTACACCTTC. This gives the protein CASSIGSGGFYGYTF.

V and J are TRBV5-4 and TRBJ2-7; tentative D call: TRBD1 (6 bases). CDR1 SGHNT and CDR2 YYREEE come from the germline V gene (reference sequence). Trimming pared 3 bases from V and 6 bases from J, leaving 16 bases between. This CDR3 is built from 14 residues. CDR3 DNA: TGTGCCAGCAGCTCCGGGACACAACTGGGCGAGCAGTACTTC. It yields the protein CASSSGTQLGEQYF.

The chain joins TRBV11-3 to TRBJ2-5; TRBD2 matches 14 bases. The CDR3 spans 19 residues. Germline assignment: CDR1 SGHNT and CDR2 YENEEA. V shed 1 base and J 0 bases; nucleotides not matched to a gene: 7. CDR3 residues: CASSLGGTSGRWDQETQYF. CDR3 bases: TGTGCCAGCAGCTTAGGAGGGACTAGCGGGAGATGGGACCAAGAGACCCAGTACTTC.

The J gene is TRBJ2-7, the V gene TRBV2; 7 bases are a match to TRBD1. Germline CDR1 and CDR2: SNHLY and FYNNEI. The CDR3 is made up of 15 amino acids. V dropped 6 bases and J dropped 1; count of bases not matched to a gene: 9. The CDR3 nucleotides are TGTGCCAGCAGCTATCGACAGGGAATTTCCTACGAGCAGTACTTC. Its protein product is CASSYRQGISYEQYF.

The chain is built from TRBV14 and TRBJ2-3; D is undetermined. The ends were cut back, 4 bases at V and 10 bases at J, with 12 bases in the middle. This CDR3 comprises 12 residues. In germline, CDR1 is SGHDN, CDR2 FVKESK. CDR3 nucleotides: TGTGCCAGCAGCCTCGGCCCCGTTGCGCAGTATTTT. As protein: CASSLGPVAQYF.

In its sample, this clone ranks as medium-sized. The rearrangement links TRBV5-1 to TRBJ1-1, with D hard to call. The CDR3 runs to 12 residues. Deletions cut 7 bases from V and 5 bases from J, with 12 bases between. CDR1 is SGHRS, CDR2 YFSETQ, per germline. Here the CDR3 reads CASRGMGTEAFF. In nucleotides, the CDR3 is TGCGCCAGCCGGGGAATGGGGACTGAAGCTTTCTTT.

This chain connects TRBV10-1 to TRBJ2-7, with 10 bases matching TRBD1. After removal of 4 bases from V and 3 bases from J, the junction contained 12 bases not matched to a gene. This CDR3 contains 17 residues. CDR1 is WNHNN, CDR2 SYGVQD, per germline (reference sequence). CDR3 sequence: CASSGSFGQGGIYEQYF. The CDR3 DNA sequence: TGCGCCAGCAGTGGCTCGTTTGGACAGGGGGGGATCTACGAGCAGTACTTC.